These 16 T cell receptor beta chains came from one sample sequenced in a study of CD8 T cells in ankylosing spondylitis. TCRdb ran MiXCR on the 5' RACE reads and lists one entry per CDR3 protein. The sample gives under 200,000 distinct CDR3 sequences, approximately 10% of which show up once; 29% is in the top ten. Material for sequencing was blood, either unsorted or a sorted T cell fraction (not recorded which). These receptors originate from a male donor with ankylosing spondylitis or in good health (not recorded which).

The J gene is TRBJ2-6, the V gene TRBV5-1; D unresolved. V was shortened by 0 bases and J by 2 bases, with 6 bases between the two germline ends. Germline-derived CDR1 and CDR2 are SGHRS and YFSETQ. This CDR3 contains 15 residues. The CDR3 here is CASSLARAGANVLTF. The CDR3 nucleotides are TGCGCCAGCAGCTTGGCTAGGGCTGGGGCCAACGTCCTGACTTTC.

This clonotype has only a few counts. The chain has TRBV15 and TRBJ2-7, with D hard to call. V was shortened by 0 bases and J by 0 bases, with 6 bases between the two germline ends. The germline V gene has CDR1 LNHNV and CDR2 YYDKDF (reference sequence). This CDR3 is 14 amino acids long. The CDR3, as DNA: TGTGCCACCAGCAGAGATTTGTCCTCCTACGAGCAGTACTTC. Protein sequence: CATSRDLSSYEQYF. Full variable domain (outside the CDR3, taken from reference TRBV15 and TRBJ2-7): DAMVIQNPRYQVTQFGKPVTLSCSQTLNHNVMYWYQQKSSQAPKLLFHYYDKDFNNEADTPDNFQSRRPNTSFCFLDIRSPGLGDTAMYLCATSRDLSSYEQYFGPGTRLTVT.

This clonotype was counted a few times. This chain connects TRBV18 to TRBJ2-7; no clear D gene. The CDR3 runs to 15 residues. In germline, CDR1 is KGHSH, CDR2 LQKENI. V gave up 0 bases and J gave up 6 bases, with 15 bases separating them. DNA for the CDR3: TGTGCCAGCTCACCACCCGACGGGCTCTGGGTCGAGCAGTACTTC. This sequence encodes CASSPPDGLWVEQYF.

The chain employs TRBV6-1 and TRBJ1-1, with unresolved D. Trimming removed 6 bases at V and 1 base at J, with 12 bases between. Germline V gene lookup returns CDR1 MNHNS and CDR2 SASEGT. The CDR3 covers 14 residues. CDR3 nucleotides: TGTGCCAGCAGGCTTACCCCAGGGAACACTGAAGCTTTCTTT. Its protein is CASRLTPGNTEAFF.

CDR3 sequence: CASRTLDTQYF. In DNA, the CDR3 is TGTGCCAGCAGGACCCTGGATACGCAGTATTTT. The rearrangement uses TRBV12-3 or TRBV12-4 and TRBJ2-3; D is unclear. The germline V and J ends were trimmed by 6 bases and 6 bases, with 7 bases remaining between them. This CDR3 contains 11 residues.

This clonotype was recorded at least ten times. The chain recombines TRBV20-1 with TRBJ2-5; 7 bases fit TRBD2. This CDR3 is built from 14 residues. V lost 5 bases to trimming and J lost 0 bases; unmatched junction nucleotides: 6. Germline CDR1 is DFQATT and CDR2 is SNEGSKA (reference sequence). CDR3 DNA sequence: TGCAGTGCTCTTAGCGGGTCCGACCAAGAGACCCAGTACTTC. Translation gives CSALSGSDQETQYF.

This clonotype has at least ten counts. This chain uses TRBV4-1 with TRBJ2-1; no definite D call. Germline V gene sequence: CDR1 MGHRA, CDR2 YSYEKL. This CDR3 has 14 residues. V lost 1 base and J lost 0, with 4 bases in between. The DNA for the CDR3 is TGCGCCAGCAGCCAAGCCAACTCCTACAATGAGCAGTTCTTC. This translates into CASSQANSYNEQFF.

In its sample, this clonotype was seen many times. The chain recombines TRBV10-2 with TRBJ1-5; 7 bases agree with TRBD1. The germline gives CDR1 WSHSY, CDR2 SAAADI. This CDR3 region has 17 residues. V shed 5 bases and J 3 bases; nucleotides not matched to a gene: 13. Here the CDR3 reads CASSTLQQGFNNQPQHF. The CDR3 DNA is TGCGCCAGCAGTACTTTACAACAGGGGTTTAACAATCAGCCCCAGCATTTT.

The rearrangement uses TRBV5-1 and TRBJ2-5, with 8 bases that match TRBD1. V lost 5 bases and J lost 2; bases outside the gene matches: 5. CDR3 size: 14 residues. The germline gives CDR1 SGHRS, CDR2 YFSETQ. The CDR3 DNA is TGCGCCAGCAGGCAGGGGACAGGACAAGAGACCCAGTACTTC. Translation gives CASRQGTGQETQYF.

This clonotype was seen once. The chain's CDR3 is CASSGRFYEQYF. The CDR3 nucleotides are TGTGCCAGCAGTGGAAGATTCTACGAGCAGTACTTC. J is TRBJ2-7 and V is TRBV6-4; D is ambiguous. Germline V gene lookup returns CDR1 MRHNA and CDR2 SNTAGT. Trimming removed 4 bases from V and 3 bases from J, with 7 bases in between. The CDR3 has 12 amino acids.

This clonotype was observed many times. The rearrangement links TRBV12-3 or TRBV12-4 to TRBJ2-1; 12 bases fit TRBD2. This CDR3 has 15 residues. Unmatched junction bases numbered 8, after V lost 5 bases and J lost 9 bases. CDR3 sequence: CASSRLAGALGEQFF. The CDR3, as DNA: TGTGCCAGCAGTCGACTAGCGGGAGCCCTGGGTGAGCAGTTCTTC.

V gene TRBV7-8 combines with J gene TRBJ2-1, with D hard to call. CDR1 SGHVS and CDR2 FQNEAQ come from the germline V gene. This CDR3 is 16 amino acids long. V shed 0 bases and J shed 4 bases, with 13 bases lying between them. The CDR3 DNA sequence: TGTGCCAGCAGCTTAGCGTCTCGAGTAGATTACAATGAGCAGTTCTTC. Translated: CASSLASRVDYNEQFF.

This clonotype occurred many times. The chain employs TRBV5-1 and TRBJ2-1; weak D call: TRBD2 (5 bases). Trimming removed 4 bases at V and 6 bases at J, with 11 bases between. The germline V gene encodes CDR1 SGHRS and CDR2 YFSETQ. The CDR3 has 13 residues. The CDR3 sequence: CASSTVASNEQFF. The CDR3 nucleotides are TGCGCCAGCAGCACCGTAGCGAGCAATGAGCAGTTCTTC.

This clonotype was observed at least ten times. J is TRBJ2-3 and V is TRBV29-1, with D possibly matching TRBD2 (5 bases). Germline V gene data show CDR1 as SQVTM and CDR2 as ANQGSEA. The CDR3 runs to 13 residues. With 1 base removed from V and 0 bases from J, the gap between germline ends came to 5 bases. The chain's CDR3 is CSVEGTSTDTQYF. The CDR3 bases are TGCAGCGTTGAAGGGACTAGCACAGATACGCAGTATTTT.

This clonotype was seen at least ten times. The chain combines TRBV24-1 with TRBJ1-5; D is perhaps TRBD1 (5 bases). With 3 bases removed from V and 6 bases from J, the gap between germline ends came to 17 bases. The CDR3 spans 16 residues. Germline values: CDR1 KGHDR, CDR2 SFDVKD. For the CDR3, the DNA is TGTGCCACCAGTGATGGGGGAGGGGCCGCGTCTCAGCCCCAGCATTTT. It specifies CATSDGGGAASQPQHF.

This clonotype showed up just a few times. The chain is built from TRBV10-2 and TRBJ1-3, with 9 bases identical to TRBD1. The CDR3 totals 16 residues. J was trimmed by 0 bases and V by 7 bases; bases with no gene match: 7. Germline V lookup: CDR1 WSHSY, CDR2 SAAADI. CDR3 sequence reads: CASTFGTGSSGNTIYF. The DNA of the CDR3 is TGCGCCAGCACCTTCGGGACAGGGAGCTCTGGAAACACCATATATTTT.